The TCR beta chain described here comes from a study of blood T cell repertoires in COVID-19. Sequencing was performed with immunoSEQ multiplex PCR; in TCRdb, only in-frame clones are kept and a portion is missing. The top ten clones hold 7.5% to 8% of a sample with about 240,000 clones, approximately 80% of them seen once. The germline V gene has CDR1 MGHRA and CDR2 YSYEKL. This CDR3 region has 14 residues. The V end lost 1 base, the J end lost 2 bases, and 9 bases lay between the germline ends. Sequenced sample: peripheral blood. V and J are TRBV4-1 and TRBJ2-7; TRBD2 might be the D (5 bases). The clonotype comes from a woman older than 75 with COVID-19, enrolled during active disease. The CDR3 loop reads CASSQAGKTYEQYF. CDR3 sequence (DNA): TGCGCCAGCAGCCAAGCCGGGAAGACCTACGAGCAGTACTTC.